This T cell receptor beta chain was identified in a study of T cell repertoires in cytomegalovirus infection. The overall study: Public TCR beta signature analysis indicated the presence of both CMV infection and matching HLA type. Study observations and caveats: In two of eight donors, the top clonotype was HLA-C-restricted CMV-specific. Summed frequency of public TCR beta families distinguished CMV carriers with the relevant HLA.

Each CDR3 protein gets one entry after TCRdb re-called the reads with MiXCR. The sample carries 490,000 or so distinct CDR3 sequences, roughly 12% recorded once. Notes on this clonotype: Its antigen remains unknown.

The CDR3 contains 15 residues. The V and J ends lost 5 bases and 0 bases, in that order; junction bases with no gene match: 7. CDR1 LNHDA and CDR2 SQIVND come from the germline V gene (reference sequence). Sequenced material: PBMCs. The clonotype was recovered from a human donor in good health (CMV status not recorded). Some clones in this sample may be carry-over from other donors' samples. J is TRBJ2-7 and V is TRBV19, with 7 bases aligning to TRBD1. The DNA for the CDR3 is TGTGCCAGTAGTGTGGACAGGTCCCTCTCCTACGAGCAGTACTTC. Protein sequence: CASSVDRSLSYEQYF.